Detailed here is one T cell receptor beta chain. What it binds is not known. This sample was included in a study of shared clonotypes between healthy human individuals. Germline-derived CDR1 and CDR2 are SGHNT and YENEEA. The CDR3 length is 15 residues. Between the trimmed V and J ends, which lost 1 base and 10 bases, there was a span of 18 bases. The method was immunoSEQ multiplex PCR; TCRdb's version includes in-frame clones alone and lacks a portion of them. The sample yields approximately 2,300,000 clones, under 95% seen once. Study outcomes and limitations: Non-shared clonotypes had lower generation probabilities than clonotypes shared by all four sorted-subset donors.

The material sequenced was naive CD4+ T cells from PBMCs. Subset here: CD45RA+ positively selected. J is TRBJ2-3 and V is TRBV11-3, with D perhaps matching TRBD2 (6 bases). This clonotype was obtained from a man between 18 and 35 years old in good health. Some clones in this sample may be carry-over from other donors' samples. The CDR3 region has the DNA TGTGCCAGCAGCTTAGCTTTAGGGAGGCGGACCCCGCAGTATTTT. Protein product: CASSLALGRRTPQYF.